This T cell receptor beta chain was recorded in a study of regulatory T cells in long-lasting Graves disease (TCRdb year 2021). About the full investigation: Antithyroid drugs had been taken for less than 3 months by newly diagnosed Graves' disease patients. The study was conducted in China and was registered as a clinical trial. TCR sequencing covered around 13 persistent and 20 newly diagnosed Graves' disease patients, around 35 samples in total. This study used TCR sequencing and RNA sequencing of peripheral blood to compare persistent Graves' disease patients against newly diagnosed Graves' disease patients. General conclusions and limits of the study: Compared with newly diagnosed patients, patients with persistent Graves' disease had lower TCR Shannon entropy and fewer highly expanded clones, which suggests clonal expansion. TRBV28, TRBJ1-2 and TRBJ2-5 were preferentially used in persistent disease, while TRBV20-1 and TRBJ2-1 were favored in newly diagnosed disease. More public clonotypes were shared among persistent patients (more than 2,500) than among newly diagnosed patients (roughly 960). As a limitation, the authors acknowledged that the small sample size may reduce accuracy. Peripheral blood alone was examined, since thyroid tissue, which constituted the primary lesion, could not be accessed. Only the TCR beta chain was sequenced and analyzed.

CDR1 and CDR2, looked up from the germline V gene, are SQVTM and ANQGSEA. From V the trimming removes 7 bases and from J it removes 5 bases, while the gene matches leave 3 bases of the junction unaccounted for. The CDR3 sequence holds 11 residues, the cysteine and phenylalanine included. Only the CDR3 DNA is retained, 33 bases long and in frame from the first base. The time point label corresponds to: newly diagnosed GD, antithyroid drugs for less than 3 months. For both TCR sequencing and RNA sequencing, RNA was extracted from PBMCs using TRIzol. The diagnosis of Graves' disease was made according to American Thyroid Association guidelines. The patients came from an endocrinology department in Xi'an, China. Each patient gave around 9 milliliters of peripheral blood, collected in an EDTA anticoagulant tube. Ficoll Paque Plus density gradient separation was used to isolate PBMCs, and no additional T cell sorting was done. An Agilent 2100 Bioanalyzer and agarose gel were used to assess RNA quality, and a NanoDrop 2000 was used to measure RNA concentration.

This clonotype was seen ten or more times. Its recognized antigen is unknown. Base-call qualities are not available, and no considerably larger clone is one nucleotide away. Libraries were built with multiplex PCR. The sequencer listed for this sample is Illumina HiSeq 4000. To build TCR beta libraries, CDR3 regions were amplified by Arm-PCR using iRepertoire HTBI primers. Before sequencing, the PCR products underwent gel purification. As for the authors' bioinformatics: Gene usage analysis of CDR3 amino acid clonotypes relied on the roughly 60 TRBV and fewer than 15 TRBJ segments identified across samples. COPE and FqMerger were used to merge filtered high-quality paired reads into contigs. Contigs were aligned with BLAST to IMGT TRBV, TRBD and TRBJ reference genes, and CDR3 was defined per IMGT. Any clonotype with a frequency above 0.1% was classified as a highly expanded clone. Shannon entropy was used to measure repertoire diversity, and the Gini coefficient was used to measure V-J evenness. A clonotype found in more than one individual was treated as public. TCRdb reprocessing: public reads trimmed at Q25 with fastp, clones called with MiXCR, in-frame beta chains kept. Here each entry gathers all rows of one CDR3 protein and keeps the most common genes and DNA. TCRdb's processing, not the authors' own work, is the source of the V and J calls. This sample has 350,000 to 500,000 distinct CDR3 sequences in its table, and roughly 15% of those were observed once. About 10% of the sample is held by the ten biggest clonotypes.

The same data also went into a second study, on T cells in Graves' hyperthyroidism and ophthalmopathy. The second study's paper adds: Graves' hyperthyroidism was defined as stable when no progression to ophthalmopathy occurred over 18 months of follow-up. Hyperthyroidism patients were aged 18 to 65 years and newly diagnosed, with disease duration of less than 2 months. The study excluded patients with uncontrolled infections, other autoimmune diseases, pregnancy or lactation. Diagnoses relied on clinical symptoms, serum thyroxine and TRAb, thyroid ultrasound and orbital computed tomography. For the first round of RT-PCR on the TCR CDR3, the HTBI primer set was used together with the Qiagen OneStep RT-PCR kit. Most expanded thyroid clonotypes (frequency above 0.001) were also detected in blood, a finding suggesting that blood repertoires may reflect thyroid immune responses. A model built on a 13 V-J signature distinguished ophthalmopathy from stable hyperthyroidism, reaching around 90% sensitivity and under 84% specificity in cross-validation and 80%/75% in testing. In validation, progression to ophthalmopathy was predicted by the model with nearly 71% sensitivity and 72.22% specificity, a median of about 6 months before onset. TCR V-J signatures able to tell the groups apart were searched for in a discovery cohort of 100 patients, of whom fewer than 45 had Graves' ophthalmopathy and 55 to 60 had stable Graves' hyperthyroidism. An independent validation cohort of around 19 hyperthyroidism patients and approximately 15 patients who later progressed to ophthalmopathy tested prospective prediction of ophthalmopathy. The 85 to 100 discovery patients were randomly split 7:3 into training and test sets. In addition, the study compared T-cell repertoires in thyroid tissue and in blood from six Graves' hyperthyroidism patients. Following sampling, methimazole starting at 30 mg daily was given to hyperthyroidism patients, and high-dose intravenous methylprednisolone was given to ophthalmopathy patients. A second multiplex PCR round built the libraries, followed by size selection and purification. Sequencing of the libraries was done on an Illumina HiSeq2000 using paired-end 100 bp reads. SOAPnuke was used to process the raw data, throwing out any read that contained adapters or uncalled bases, had a mean Phred below 15, or lacked an exact constant-primer or identifier match. COPE v1.2.5 was used to merge the high-quality paired reads, and each unique nucleotide sequence was defined as a clonotype. Clonotypes were aligned to IMGT TRBV, TRBD and TRBJ reference segments using MiTCR v1.1. Only V-J combinations with frequency above 0.0001, covering 99.2% of repertoires, were analysed. The TCS score was defined as F50 (clonal expansion) divided by E x V (chaos), with BLOSUM62-based TCRdist calculated between CDR3 peptides within each V-J. Welch's t-statistics and random forest reduced roughly 530 V-J features to 13, which were used in a naive Bayes classifier (R e1071). No statistical method was used to fix the sample size in advance, and group allocation was not hidden from the investigators. The paper reports TCR Vbeta CDR3 sequencing of about 140 peripheral blood samples: approximately 43 ophthalmopathy, over 70 hyperthyroidism and around 17 progressor patients.

The chain couples TRBV29-1 to TRBJ2-7, and 9 junctional nucleotides match TRBD1. Material: peripheral blood mononuclear cells (PBMCs), obtained at new diagnosis, from a patient treated with antithyroid drugs. The receptor was derived from a woman in her twenties or thirties with Graves disease. Donor details come from another sample of the same person, matched by shared clones. CDR3 loop: CSAGTGNEQYF. The DNA reads as follows: TGCAGCGCCGGGACAGGGAACGAGCAGTACTTC.